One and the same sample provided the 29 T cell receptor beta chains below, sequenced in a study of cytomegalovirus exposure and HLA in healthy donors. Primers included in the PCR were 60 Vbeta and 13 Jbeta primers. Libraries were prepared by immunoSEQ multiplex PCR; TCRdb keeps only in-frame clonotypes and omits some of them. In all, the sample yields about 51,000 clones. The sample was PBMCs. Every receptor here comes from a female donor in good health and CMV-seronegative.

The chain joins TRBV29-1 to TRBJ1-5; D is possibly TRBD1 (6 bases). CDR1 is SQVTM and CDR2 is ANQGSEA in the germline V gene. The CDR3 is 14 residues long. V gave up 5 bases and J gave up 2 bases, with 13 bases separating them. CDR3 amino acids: CSVSTGIGNQPQHF. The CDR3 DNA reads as TGCAGCGTTAGTACAGGGATCGGCAATCAGCCCCAGCATTTT.

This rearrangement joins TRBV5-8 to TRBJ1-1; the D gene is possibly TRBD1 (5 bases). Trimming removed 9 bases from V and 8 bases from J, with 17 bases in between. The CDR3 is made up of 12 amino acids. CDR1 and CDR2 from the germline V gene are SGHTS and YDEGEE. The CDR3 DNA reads TGTGCCACTAGTTGGTGGGGGGGAGAAGCTTTCTTT. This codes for CATSWWGGEAFF.

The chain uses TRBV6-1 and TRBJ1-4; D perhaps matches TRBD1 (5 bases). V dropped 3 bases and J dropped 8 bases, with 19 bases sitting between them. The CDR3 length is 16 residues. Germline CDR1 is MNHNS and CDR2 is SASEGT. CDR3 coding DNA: TGTGCCAGCAGTGACGCCCGCGGGGGAGTGAGGGAAAAACTGTTTTTT. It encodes CASSDARGGVREKLFF.

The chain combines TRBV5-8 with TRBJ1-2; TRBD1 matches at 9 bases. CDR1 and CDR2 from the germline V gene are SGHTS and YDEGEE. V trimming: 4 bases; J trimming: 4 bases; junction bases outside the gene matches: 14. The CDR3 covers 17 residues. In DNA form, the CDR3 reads TGTGCCAGCAGCCAACTTCGGACAGGGGAAGAGTTCTATGGCTACACCTTC. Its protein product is CASSQLRTGEEFYGYTF.

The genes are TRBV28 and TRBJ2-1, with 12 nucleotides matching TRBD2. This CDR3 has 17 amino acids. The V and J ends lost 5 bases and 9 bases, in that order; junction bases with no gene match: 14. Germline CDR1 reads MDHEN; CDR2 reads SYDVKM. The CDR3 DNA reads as TGTGCCAGCAGTACAAGTCCAGAACTAGCGGGGGGTCTTGAGCAGTTCTTC. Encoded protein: CASSTSPELAGGLEQFF. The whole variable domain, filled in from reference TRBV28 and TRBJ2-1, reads DVKVTQSSRYLVKRTGEKVFLECVQDMDHENMFWYRQDPGLGLRLIYFSYDVKMKEKGDIPEGYSVSREKKERFSLILESASTNQTSMYLCASSTSPELAGGLEQFFGPGTRLTVL.

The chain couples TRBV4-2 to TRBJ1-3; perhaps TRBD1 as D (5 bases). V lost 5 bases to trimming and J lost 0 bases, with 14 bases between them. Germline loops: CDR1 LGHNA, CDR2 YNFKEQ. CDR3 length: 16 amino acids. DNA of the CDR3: TGTGCCAGCAGCTCATATGACAGCAACTCTGGAAACACCATATATTTT. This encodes CASSSYDSNSGNTIYF.

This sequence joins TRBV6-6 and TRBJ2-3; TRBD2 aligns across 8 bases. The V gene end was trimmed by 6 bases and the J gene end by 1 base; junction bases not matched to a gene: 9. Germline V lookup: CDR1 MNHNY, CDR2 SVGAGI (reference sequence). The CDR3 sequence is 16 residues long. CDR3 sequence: CASSRKRERRTDTQYF. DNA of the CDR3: TGTGCCAGCAGCCGAAAGCGGGAGCGGCGCACAGATACGCAGTATTTT.

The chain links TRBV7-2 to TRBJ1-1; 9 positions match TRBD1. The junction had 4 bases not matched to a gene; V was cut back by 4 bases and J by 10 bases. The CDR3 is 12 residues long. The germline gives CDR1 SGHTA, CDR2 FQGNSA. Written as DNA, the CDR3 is TGTGCCAGCAGCTGGGACAGGGAGAGAGCTTTCTTT. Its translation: CASSWDRERAFF.

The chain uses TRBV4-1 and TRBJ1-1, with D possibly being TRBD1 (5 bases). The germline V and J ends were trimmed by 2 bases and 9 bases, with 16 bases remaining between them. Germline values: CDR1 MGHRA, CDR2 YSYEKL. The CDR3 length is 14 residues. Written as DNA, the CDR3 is TGCGCCAGCAGCCAACTTGGGACTCGGAAGAAAGCTTTCTTT. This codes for CASSQLGTRKKAFF.

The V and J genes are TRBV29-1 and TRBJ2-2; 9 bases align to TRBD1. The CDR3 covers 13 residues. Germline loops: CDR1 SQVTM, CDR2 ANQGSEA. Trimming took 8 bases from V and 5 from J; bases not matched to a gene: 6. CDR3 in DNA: TGCAGCTTCGTGGGACAGGGAACCGGGGAGCTGTTTTTT. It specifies CSFVGQGTGELFF.

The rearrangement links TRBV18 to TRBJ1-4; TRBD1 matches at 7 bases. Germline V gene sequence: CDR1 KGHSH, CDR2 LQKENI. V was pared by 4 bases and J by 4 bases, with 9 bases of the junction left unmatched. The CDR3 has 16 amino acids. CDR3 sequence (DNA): TGTGCCAGCTCACGTCAGAAGACAGGGAATAATGAAAAACTGTTTTTT. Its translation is CASSRQKTGNNEKLFF.

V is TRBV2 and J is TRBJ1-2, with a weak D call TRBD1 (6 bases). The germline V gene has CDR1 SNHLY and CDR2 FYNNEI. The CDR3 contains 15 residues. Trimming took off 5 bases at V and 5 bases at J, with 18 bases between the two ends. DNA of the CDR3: TGTGCCAGCAGTCAGTCGGGGGGCGGGGAGTATGGCTACACCTTC. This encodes CASSQSGGGEYGYTF. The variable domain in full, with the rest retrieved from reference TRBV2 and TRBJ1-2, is EPEVTQTPSHQVTQMGQEVILRCVPISNHLYFYWYRQILGQKVEFLVSFYNNEISEKSEIFDDQFSVERPDGSNFTLKIRSTKLEDSAMYFCASSQSGGGEYGYTFGSGTRLTVV.

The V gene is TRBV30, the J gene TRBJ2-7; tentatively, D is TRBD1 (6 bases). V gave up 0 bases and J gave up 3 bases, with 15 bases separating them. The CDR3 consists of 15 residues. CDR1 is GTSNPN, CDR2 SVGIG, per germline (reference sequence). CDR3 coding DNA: TGTGCCTGGAGTGTAATGGCAGGGGTGATCTACGAGCAGTACTTC. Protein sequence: CAWSVMAGVIYEQYF.

In DNA, the CDR3 is TGTGCCAGCAGCCCACTCCCGGGACAGGGTATGGGCGAGCAGTACTTC. It encodes CASSPLPGQGMGEQYF. V and J are TRBV7-8 and TRBJ2-7; TRBD1 agrees at 9 bases. Losses at the gene ends were 5 bases for V and 6 bases for J; bases not matched to a gene: 14. There are 16 residues in the CDR3. Germline loops: CDR1 SGHVS, CDR2 FQNEAQ.

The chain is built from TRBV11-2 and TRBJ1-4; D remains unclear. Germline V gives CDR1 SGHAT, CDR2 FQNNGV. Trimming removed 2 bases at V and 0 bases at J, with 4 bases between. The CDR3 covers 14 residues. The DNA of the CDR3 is TGTGCCAGCAGCTTAACGGCAACTAATGAAAAACTGTTTTTT. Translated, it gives CASSLTATNEKLFF.

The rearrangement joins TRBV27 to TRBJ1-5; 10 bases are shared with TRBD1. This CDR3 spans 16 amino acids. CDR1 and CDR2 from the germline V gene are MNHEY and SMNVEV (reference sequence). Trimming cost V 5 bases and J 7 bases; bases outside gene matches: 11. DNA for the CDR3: TGTGCCAGCAGTCCATCTGACAGGGGGCAAGCCCAGCCCCAGCATTTT. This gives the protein CASSPSDRGQAQPQHF.

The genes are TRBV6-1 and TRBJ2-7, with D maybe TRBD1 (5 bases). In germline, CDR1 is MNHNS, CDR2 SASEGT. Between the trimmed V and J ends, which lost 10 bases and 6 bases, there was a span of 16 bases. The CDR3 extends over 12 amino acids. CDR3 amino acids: CATRALVGEQYF. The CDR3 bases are TGTGCCACCAGGGCCCTGGTTGGCGAGCAGTACTTC.

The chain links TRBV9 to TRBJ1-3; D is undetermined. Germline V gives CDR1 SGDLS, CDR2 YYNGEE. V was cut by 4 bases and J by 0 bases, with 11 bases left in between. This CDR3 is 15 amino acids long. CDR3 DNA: TGTGCCAGCAGCACCACAGTGAGCTCTGGAAACACCATATATTTT. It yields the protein CASSTTVSSGNTIYF.

In DNA form, the CDR3 reads TGTGCCAGCAGCGTAGATAGAGGGGGCTATGAGCAGTTCTTC. Translation: CASSVDRGGYEQFF. The chain uses TRBV9 and TRBJ2-1; 7 bases align to TRBD1. The germline V gene has CDR1 SGDLS and CDR2 YYNGEE. Trimming at V came to 0 bases and at J to 8 bases, leaving 5 bases not matched to a gene. The CDR3 spans 14 residues.

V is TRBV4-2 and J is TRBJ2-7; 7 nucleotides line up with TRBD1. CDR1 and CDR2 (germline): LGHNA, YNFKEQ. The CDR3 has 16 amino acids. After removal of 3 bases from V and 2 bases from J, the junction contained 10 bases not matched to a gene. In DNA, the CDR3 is TGTGCCAGCAGCCAGAATTCCGGGACAGTGGCCTACGAGCAGTACTTC. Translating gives CASSQNSGTVAYEQYF.

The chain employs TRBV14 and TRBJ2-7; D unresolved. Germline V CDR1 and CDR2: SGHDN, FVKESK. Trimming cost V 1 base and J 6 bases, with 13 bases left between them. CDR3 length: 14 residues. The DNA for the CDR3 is TGTGCCAGCAGCCAAGTATACGGAGCGAGCGAGCAGTACTTC. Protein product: CASSQVYGASEQYF.

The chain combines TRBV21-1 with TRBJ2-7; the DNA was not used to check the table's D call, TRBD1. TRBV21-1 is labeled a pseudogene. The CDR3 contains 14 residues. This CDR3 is CASSCRDRDYEQYF. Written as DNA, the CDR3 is TGTGCCAGCAGCTGCCGGGACAGAGACTACGAGCAGTACTTC.

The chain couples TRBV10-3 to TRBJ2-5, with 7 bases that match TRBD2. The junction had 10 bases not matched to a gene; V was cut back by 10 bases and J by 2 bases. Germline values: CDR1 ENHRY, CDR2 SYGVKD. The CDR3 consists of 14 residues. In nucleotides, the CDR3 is TGTGCCACCACCCCTAGCGGCGTTCAAGAGACCCAGTACTTC. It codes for CATTPSGVQETQYF.

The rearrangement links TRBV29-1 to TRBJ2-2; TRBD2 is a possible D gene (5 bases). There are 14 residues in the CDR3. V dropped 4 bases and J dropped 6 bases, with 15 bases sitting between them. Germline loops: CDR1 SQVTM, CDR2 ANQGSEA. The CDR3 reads CSVVPLRGPGELFF. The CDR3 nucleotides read TGCAGCGTTGTACCCCTCCGGGGTCCCGGGGAGCTGTTTTTT.

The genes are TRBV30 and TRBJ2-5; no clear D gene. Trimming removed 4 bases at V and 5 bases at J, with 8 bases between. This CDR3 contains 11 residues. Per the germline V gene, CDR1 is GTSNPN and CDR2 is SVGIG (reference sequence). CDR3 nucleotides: TGTGCCTGGACCCGTTCCGAGACCCAGTACTTC. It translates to CAWTRSETQYF.

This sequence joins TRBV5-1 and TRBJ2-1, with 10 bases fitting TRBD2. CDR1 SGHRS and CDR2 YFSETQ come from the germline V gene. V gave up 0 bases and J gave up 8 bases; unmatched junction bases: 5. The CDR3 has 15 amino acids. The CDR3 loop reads CASSLAASGSDEQFF. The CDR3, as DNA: TGCGCCAGCAGCTTGGCCGCTAGCGGGAGTGATGAGCAGTTCTTC.

Here the CDR3 reads CASSLVYPGEQYF. The CDR3 DNA reads as TGCGCCAGCAGCTTGGTGTACCCAGGCGAGCAGTACTTC. The chain couples TRBV5-1 to TRBJ2-7; D gene uncertain. The CDR3 is made up of 13 amino acids. Germline V lookup: CDR1 SGHRS, CDR2 YFSETQ. Trimming shortened V by 0 bases and J by 6 bases, and 10 bases separated the two germline ends.

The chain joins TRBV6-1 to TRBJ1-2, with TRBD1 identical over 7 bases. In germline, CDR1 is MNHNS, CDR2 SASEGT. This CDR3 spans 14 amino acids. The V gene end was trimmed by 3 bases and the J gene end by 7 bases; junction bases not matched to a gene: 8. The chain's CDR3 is CASSDPDRARGYTF. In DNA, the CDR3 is TGTGCCAGCAGTGATCCTGACAGGGCCCGTGGCTACACCTTC.

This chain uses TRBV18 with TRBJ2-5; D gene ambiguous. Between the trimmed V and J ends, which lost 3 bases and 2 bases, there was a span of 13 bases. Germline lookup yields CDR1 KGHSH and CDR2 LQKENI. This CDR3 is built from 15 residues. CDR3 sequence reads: CASSPTPRQQETQYF. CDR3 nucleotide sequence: TGTGCCAGCTCACCCACTCCTCGACAACAAGAGACCCAGTACTTC.